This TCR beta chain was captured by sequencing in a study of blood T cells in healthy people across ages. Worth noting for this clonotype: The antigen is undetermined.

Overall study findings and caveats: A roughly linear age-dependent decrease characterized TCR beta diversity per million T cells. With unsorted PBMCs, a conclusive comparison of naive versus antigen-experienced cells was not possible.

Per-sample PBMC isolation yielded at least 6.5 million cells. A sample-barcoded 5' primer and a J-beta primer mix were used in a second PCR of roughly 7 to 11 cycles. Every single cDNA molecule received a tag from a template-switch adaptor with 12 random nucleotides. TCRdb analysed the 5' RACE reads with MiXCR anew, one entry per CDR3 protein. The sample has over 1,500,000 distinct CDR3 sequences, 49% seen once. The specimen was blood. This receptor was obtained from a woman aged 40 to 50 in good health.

CDR3 in amino acids: CASSQVGGFGNQPQHF. The CDR3 DNA is TGCGCCAGCAGCCAAGTGGGAGGATTTGGCAATCAGCCCCAGCATTTT. The gene calls are TRBV4-1 and TRBJ1-5; D is undetermined. Germline V gene sequence: CDR1 MGHRA, CDR2 YSYEKL. V shed 1 base and J shed 2 bases, with 12 bases lying between them. The length of the CDR3 is 16 residues.